This T cell receptor (beta chain) was documented in a study of CD8+ T cells in alopecia areata. Many counts were recorded for this clone. RNA extraction was followed by reverse transcription into cDNA, which acted as the sequencing template. Only in-frame clones appear in the TCRdb table, and some are missing; sequencing was by immunoSEQ multiplex PCR. The table records roughly 170,000 clones, 50% to 60% of them present only once. V lost 5 bases and J lost 2, with 16 bases in between. Germline V gene sequence: CDR1 SGHTA, CDR2 FQGNSA. The CDR3 loop spans 15 amino acids. Here the sequenced sample was CD4+ T cells sorted from blood, taken at week 0. The chain couples TRBV7-2 to TRBJ2-7; perhaps D is TRBD1 or TRBD2 (5 bases each). The clonotype comes from a human donor with alopecia areata. In DNA form, the CDR3 reads TGTGCCAGCAGCCTGTATGGGGGAACCACCTACGAGCAGTACTTC. This sequence encodes CASSLYGGTTYEQYF.